Listed below are T cell receptor beta chains from one sample, sequenced in a study of CD8 T cells in ankylosing spondylitis. TCRdb itself ran the 5' RACE reads through MiXCR, one entry per CDR3 protein. The sample has approximately 140,000 distinct CDR3 sequences, 9.3% seen once. The material sequenced was blood, either unsorted or a sorted T cell fraction (not recorded which). These receptors were obtained from a male donor with ankylosing spondylitis or in good health (not recorded which). Each CDR3 is given with its conserved first and last residue. The D gene is left open where the match is weak. Some rows have no size entry. The others give once, few or many, or a class for an expanded clone.

TRBJ2-7	NA	TRBV29-1	many	TGCAGCGTTCTCGGTGTTTACGAGCAGTACTTC	CSVLGVYEQYF
TRBJ2-1	TRBD2	TRBV7-2	NA	TGTGCCAGCAGCTTAACCGGGACTAGCACCAGCTCCTACAATGAGCAGTTCTTC	CASSLTGTSTSSYNEQFF
TRBJ2-4	NA	TRBV6-2/TRBV6-3	many	TGTGCCAGCAGTTGGGCAGGAAACATTCAGTACTTC	CASSWAGNIQYF
TRBJ2-2	TRBD2	TRBV6-1	many	TGTGCCAGCAGAACTAGCGGGAGGGCCGTAACCGGGGAGCTGTTTTTT	CASRTSGRAVTGELFF
TRBJ2-6	NA	TRBV12-3/TRBV12-4	few	TGTGCCAGCTATCTAGGCGGTGGGGCCAACGTCCTGACTTTC	CASYLGGGANVLTF
TRBJ1-1	NA	TRBV14	many	TGTGCCAGCAGCCAAGTTGCGGGCCTAGGGACTGAAGCTTTCTTT	CASSQVAGLGTEAFF
TRBJ2-2	NA	TRBV19	few	TGTGCCAGCACGTGGGGTCCGAACACCGGGGAGCTGTTTTTT	CASTWGPNTGELFF
TRBJ2-5	TRBD2	TRBV6-1	many	TGTGCCAGCAGGGGGACTAGCGGGAGATTTGAGACCCAGTACTTC	CASRGTSGRFETQYF
TRBJ1-5	NA	TRBV30	many	TGTGCCTGGAGAGGAAGGATGAGCAATCAGCCCCAGCATTTT	CAWRGRMSNQPQHF
TRBJ2-1	TRBD2	TRBV27	many	TGTGCCAGCAGTTCCGATTTTGCACTAGCGGACAATGAGCAGTTCTTC	CASSSDFALADNEQFF
TRBJ2-2	TRBD1	TRBV28	NA	TGTGCCAGCAGTTTATTGTGGGACAGGGGGCGTTCCGGGGAGCTGTTTTTT	CASSLLWDRGRSGELFF
TRBJ1-6	TRBD1	TRBV7-2	few	TGTGCCAGCAGCCATACAGGGGGTAATTCACCCCTCCACTTT	CASSHTGGNSPLHF
TRBJ2-5	NA	TRBV29-1	many	TGCAGCGTTGTTAGCTTCCCCCGGGAGACCCAGTACTTC	CSVVSFPRETQYF
TRBJ2-7	TRBD2	TRBV7-9	many	TGTGCCAGCAGCGAAGGACTAGCGGGAAACGAGCAGTACTTC	CASSEGLAGNEQYF
TRBJ2-6	NA	TRBV29-1	many	TGCAGCGTTGAAGACAGGGCTGGGGCCAACGTCCTGACTTTC	CSVEDRAGANVLTF
TRBJ1-2	TRBD1	TRBV20-1	many	TGCAGTGCTAGAGAACAGACAGGGGGAGGGTTGGTCTACACCTTC	CSAREQTGGGLVYTF
TRBJ2-7	NA	TRBV7-2	few	TGTGCCAGCAGCTTAGATAGGCGGAGAAGCTCCTACGAGCAGTACTTC	CASSLDRRRSSYEQYF
TRBJ2-1	NA	TRBV29-1	NA	TGCAGCGTGGCTAAACTAGCAAGGGCGGGCAATGAGCAGTTCTTC	CSVAKLARAGNEQFF
TRBJ2-1	TRBD2	TRBV20-1	many	TGCAGTGCTGAACACGGGACTAGCGGGACGAATGAGCAGTTCTTC	CSAEHGTSGTNEQFF
TRBJ2-7	NA	TRBV7-3	many	TGTGCCAGCAGCCCGGGACCCCAGTCCTACGAGCAGTACTTC	CASSPGPQSYEQYF
TRBJ1-1	NA	TRBV10-3	many	TGTGCCATCAGTGGAGGTGGCACTGAAGCTTTCTTT	CAISGGGTEAFF
TRBJ2-5	TRBD2	TRBV7-2	many	TGTGCCAGCAGCTTTCAAGCGGGAGGGGGGCAAGAGACCCAGTACTTC	CASSFQAGGGQETQYF
TRBJ2-3	TRBD2	TRBV4-3	many	TGCGCCAGCAGCCAAGACCCGACTAGCGGAACTAGCACAGATACGCAGTATTTT	CASSQDPTSGTSTDTQYF
TRBJ2-1	TRBD2	TRBV7-6	once	TGTGCCAGCAGCCGAACGATGGGACTAGCGGGAGAGTATAATGAGCAGTTCTTC	CASSRTMGLAGEYNEQFF
TRBJ2-1	TRBD2	TRBV5-1	NA	TGCGCCAGCGGGGCGGGCGGGAGCTCCTACAATGAGCAGTTCTTC	CASGAGGSSYNEQFF
TRBJ2-1	TRBD2	TRBV7-9	few	TGTGCCAGCAGCTTAGGCGGGAGTCGGGTTTTTGAGCAGTTCTTC	CASSLGGSRVFEQFF
TRBJ2-1	TRBD2	TRBV4-1	many	TGCGCCAGCAGCCAGCCGACTAGCGGGAGGAATGAGCAGTTCTTC	CASSQPTSGRNEQFF
TRBJ1-2	NA	TRBV5-1	few	TGCGCCAGCAGAGTTGCGAACAGACAAAACTATGGCTACACCTTC	CASRVANRQNYGYTF